The sequence of this T cell receptor beta chain was determined in a study of CD8+ T cells in alopecia areata. On the study more broadly: Treated patients were dosed with oral tofacitinib, taking 5 to 10 mg twice daily.

Germline V gene sequence: CDR1 SEHNR, CDR2 FQNEAQ (reference sequence). Deletions cut 4 bases from V and 0 bases from J, with 12 bases between. The CDR3 spans 15 residues. Treatment of the sample: oral pan-JAK inhibitor, 5-10 mg twice daily. Turning to this clone: Its antigen is not identified.

General study results and limits: TCRs were shared less clearly across patients than in mice, possibly for HLA-related reasons.

RNA, once extracted, was reverse transcribed into cDNA for use as the sequencing template. The protocol was immunoSEQ multiplex PCR, while the TCRdb copy is restricted to in-frame clones and leaves out a portion. The sample contains 65,000 to 75,000 clones, 29% of which appear only once. The source was CD8+ T cells sorted from blood, collected at week 4, from a patient treated with tofacitinib. The genes are TRBV7-9 and TRBJ1-1; weak D call: TRBD1 (5 bases). The sequence was obtained from a human donor with alopecia areata. The CDR3 DNA is TGTGCCAGCAGCTGGGGACGGAGGATGAACACTGAAGCTTTCTTT. It yields the protein CASSWGRRMNTEAFF.